One and the same sample provided the 2 T cell receptor beta chains below, sequenced in a study of CD8 T cells in ankylosing spondylitis. TCRdb reanalysed the 5' RACE reads using MiXCR and keeps one entry per CDR3 protein. The profile covers 40,000 or so distinct CDR3 sequences, with less than 3.5% appearing a single time and approximately 4.3% taken by the ten largest. What was sequenced was blood, either unsorted or a sorted T cell fraction (not recorded which). The origin of the receptors is a male donor with ankylosing spondylitis or in good health (not recorded which).

This clonotype was seen a single time. In nucleotides, the CDR3 is TGTGCCAGCAGCTCGACAGGGCTTGGAGAAAAACTGTTTTTT. It encodes CASSSTGLGEKLFF. The rearrangement joins TRBV9 to TRBJ1-4; 7 bases match TRBD1. The CDR3 length is 14 residues. CDR1 and CDR2 from the germline V gene are SGDLS and YYNGEE. V shed 4 bases and J 8 bases; nucleotides not matched to a gene: 8.

The sample holds many counts of this clonotype. The J gene is TRBJ2-7, the V gene TRBV9; TRBD2 agrees at 12 bases. CDR1 and CDR2 (germline): SGDLS, YYNGEE. V shed 4 bases and J 3 bases; nucleotides not matched to a gene: 5. The CDR3 has 15 amino acids. The CDR3 nucleotides read TGTGCCAGCAGCCCGGGACTAGCGGGCCTCTACGAGCAGTACTTC. Its translation: CASSPGLAGLYEQYF.